What follows describes a single T cell receptor beta chain. Its antigen remains unidentified. Within the sample, other DNA sequences also encode this same CDR3. These data are taken from a study of radiotherapy plus CTLA-4 blockade in lung cancer. Study summary: For approximately 19% of patients, objective responses occurred, and about 33% had disease control. Overall study results and limits: Reportedly, early blood T cell clone dynamics best predicted response, with interferon-beta.

The V and J ends lost 5 bases and 1 base respectively, with 14 bases between them. Germline V CDR1 and CDR2: SQVTM, ANQGSEA. The CDR3 spans 14 residues. Those with chemo-refractory metastatic non-small-cell lung cancer were treated with focal radiation combined with CTLA-4 blockade using ipilimumab. The protocol was immunoSEQ multiplex PCR, while the TCRdb copy is restricted to in-frame clones and leaves out a portion. The sample consists of 100,000 to 150,000 clones, nearly 80% of them appearing once. The sequencing here drew on peripheral blood, taken from a patient treated with radiotherapy plus ipilimumab. The TCR sequence derives from a human donor with non-small cell lung cancer who had a partial response to radiotherapy plus ipilimumab. This chain connects TRBV29-1 to TRBJ2-5; a possible D gene is TRBD2 (7 bases). CDR3 amino acids: CSVRDGGLQETQYF. The DNA of the CDR3 is TGCAGCGTTAGGGACGGGGGGCTCCAAGAGACCCAGTACTTC.